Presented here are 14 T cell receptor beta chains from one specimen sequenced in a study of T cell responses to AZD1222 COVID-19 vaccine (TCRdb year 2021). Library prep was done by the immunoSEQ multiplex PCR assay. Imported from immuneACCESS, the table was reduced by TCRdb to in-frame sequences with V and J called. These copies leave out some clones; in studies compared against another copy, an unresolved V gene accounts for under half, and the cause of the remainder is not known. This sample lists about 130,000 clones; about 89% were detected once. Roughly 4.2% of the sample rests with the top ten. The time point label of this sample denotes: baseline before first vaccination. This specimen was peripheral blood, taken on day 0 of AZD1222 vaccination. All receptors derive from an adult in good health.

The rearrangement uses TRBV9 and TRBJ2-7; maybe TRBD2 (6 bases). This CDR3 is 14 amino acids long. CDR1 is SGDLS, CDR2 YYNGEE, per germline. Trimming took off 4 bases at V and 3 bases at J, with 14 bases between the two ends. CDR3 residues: CASSPGDVRYEQYF. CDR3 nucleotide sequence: TGTGCCAGCAGCCCGGGGGACGTCCGCTACGAGCAGTACTTC.

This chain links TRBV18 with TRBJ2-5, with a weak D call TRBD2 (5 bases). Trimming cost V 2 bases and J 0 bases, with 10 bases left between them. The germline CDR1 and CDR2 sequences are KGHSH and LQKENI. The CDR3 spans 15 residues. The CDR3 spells CASSPGRRDQETQYF. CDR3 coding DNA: TGTGCCAGCTCACCAGGGAGACGGGACCAAGAGACCCAGTACTTC.

CDR3 sequence reads: CASSYSENTEAFF. Written as DNA, the CDR3 is TGTGCCAGCAGTTACTCGGAGAACACTGAAGCTTTCTTT. J is TRBJ1-1 and V is TRBV6-6; D unresolved. Per the germline V gene, CDR1 is MNHNY and CDR2 is SVGAGI (reference sequence). Between the trimmed V and J ends, which lost 0 bases and 1 base, there was a span of 3 bases. This CDR3 contains 13 residues.

The CDR3 region is CASSYSNTGSYEQYF. CDR3 coding DNA: TGTGCCAGCAGTTACTCGAATACAGGCTCCTACGAGCAGTACTTC. The chain recombines TRBV6-5 with TRBJ2-7; D is possibly TRBD1 (5 bases). The V end lost 0 bases, the J end lost 0 bases, and 9 bases lay between the germline ends. The CDR3 runs 15 residues. CDR1 and CDR2 (germline): MNHEY, SVGAGI.

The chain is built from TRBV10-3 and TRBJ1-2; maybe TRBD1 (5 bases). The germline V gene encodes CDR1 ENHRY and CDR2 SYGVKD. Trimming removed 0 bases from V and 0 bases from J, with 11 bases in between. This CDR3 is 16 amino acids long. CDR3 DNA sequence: TGTGCCATCAGTGAGTCAGCGACAGCAGCTAACTATGGCTACACCTTC. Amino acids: CAISESATAANYGYTF.

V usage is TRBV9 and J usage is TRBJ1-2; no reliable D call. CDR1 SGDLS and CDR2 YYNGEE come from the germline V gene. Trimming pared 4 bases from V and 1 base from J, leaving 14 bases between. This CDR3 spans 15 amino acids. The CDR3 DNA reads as TGTGCCAGCAGCCTAGTTCCGGGGAATAACTATGGCTACACCTTC. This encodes CASSLVPGNNYGYTF.

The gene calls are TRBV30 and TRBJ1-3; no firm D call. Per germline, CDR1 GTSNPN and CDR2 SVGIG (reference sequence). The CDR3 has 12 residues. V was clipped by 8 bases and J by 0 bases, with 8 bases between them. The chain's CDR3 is CAGGSSGNTIYF. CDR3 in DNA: TGTGCCGGAGGTAGCTCTGGAAACACCATATATTTT. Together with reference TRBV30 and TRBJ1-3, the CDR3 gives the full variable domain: SQTIHQWPATLVQPVGSPLSLECTVEGTSNPNLYWYRQAAGRGLQLLFYSVGIGQISSEVPQNLSASRPQDRQFILSSKKLLLSDSGFYLCAGGSSGNTIYFGEGSWLTVV.

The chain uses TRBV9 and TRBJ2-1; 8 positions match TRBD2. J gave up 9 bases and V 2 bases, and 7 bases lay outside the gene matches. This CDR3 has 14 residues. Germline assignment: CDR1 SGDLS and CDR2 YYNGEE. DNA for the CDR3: TGTGCCAGCAGCGTCGCGGGAGGATGGCGTGAGCAGTTCTTC. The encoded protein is CASSVAGGWREQFF.

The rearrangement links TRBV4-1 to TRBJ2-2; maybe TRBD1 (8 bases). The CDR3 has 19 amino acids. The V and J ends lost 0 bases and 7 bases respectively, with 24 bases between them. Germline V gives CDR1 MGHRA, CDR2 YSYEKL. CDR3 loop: CASSQDGGGWTGSHGELFF. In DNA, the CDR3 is TGCGCCAGCAGCCAAGATGGGGGAGGGTGGACAGGGTCTCACGGGGAGCTGTTTTTT.

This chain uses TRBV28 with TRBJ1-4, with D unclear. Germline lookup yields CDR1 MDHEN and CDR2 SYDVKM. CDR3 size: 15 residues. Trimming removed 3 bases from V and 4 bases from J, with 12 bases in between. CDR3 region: CASSFKWQHNEKLFF. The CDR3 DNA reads TGTGCCAGCAGTTTTAAGTGGCAGCATAATGAAAAACTGTTTTTT.

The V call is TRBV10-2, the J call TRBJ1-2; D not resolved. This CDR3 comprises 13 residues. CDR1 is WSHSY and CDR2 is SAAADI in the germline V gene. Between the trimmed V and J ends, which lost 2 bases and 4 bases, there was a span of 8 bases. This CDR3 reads CASSEGQFYGYTF. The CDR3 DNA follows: TGCGCCAGCAGTGAGGGGCAGTTCTATGGCTACACCTTC.

This CDR3 reads CASGAGGKGTEAFF. The CDR3 coding sequence is TGTGCCAGTGGCGCCGGGGGAAAAGGGACTGAAGCTTTCTTT. The chain combines TRBV19 with TRBJ1-1; D perhaps matches TRBD1 (5 bases). Germline lookup yields CDR1 LNHDA and CDR2 SQIVND (reference sequence). With 8 bases removed from V and 5 bases from J, the gap between germline ends came to 18 bases. The CDR3 length is 14 residues.

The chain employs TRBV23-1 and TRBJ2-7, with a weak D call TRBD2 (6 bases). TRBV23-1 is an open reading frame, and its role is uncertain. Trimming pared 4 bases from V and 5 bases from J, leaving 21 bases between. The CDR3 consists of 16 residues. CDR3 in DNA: TGCGCCAGCAGTCCCCCAACCCGGGGGTCGATTAACGAGCAGTACTTC. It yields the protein CASSPPTRGSINEQYF.

The CDR3 loop reads CSASGFAGPGGSRLLEQYF. The CDR3 DNA is TGCAGTGCTAGTGGGTTCGCGGGACCGGGCGGTTCAAGGCTTCTCGAGCAGTACTTC. The chain couples TRBV20-1 to TRBJ2-7, with D tentatively TRBD2 (6 bases). The CDR3 has 19 residues. Between the trimmed V and J ends, which lost 3 bases and 6 bases, there was a span of 33 bases. From germline, CDR1 is DFQATT and CDR2 SNEGSKA (reference sequence).